The next 27 T cell receptor beta chains were all read from a single sample in a study of radiation and T cells in renal cell carcinoma (dated by TCRdb to about 2020). The protocol used for the library was the immunoSEQ multiplex PCR assay. Sourced from immuneACCESS, this table was stored by TCRdb with only in-frame sequences that have V and J called. A share of the clones is absent; for the studies checked, an unresolved V gene accounts for under half, and the remainder has no known explanation. Within this sample are about 150,000 clones, with roughly 90% of them counted one time only. The ten most abundant clones make up 10% to 15% of the sample. The sample's time point label, in plain terms: blood 2 weeks post-SBRT. Per the publication, the treatment or condition label means: 15 Gy SBRT to primary tumor, nephrectomy 4 weeks later. Sequencing used blood, obtained from a patient whose treatment included radiotherapy and nephrectomy. The receptors originated from a woman in her forties or fifties with renal cell carcinoma.

The chain employs TRBV18 and TRBJ1-2; D is unclear. Germline V CDR1 and CDR2: KGHSH, LQKENI. Trimming removed 6 bases from V and 8 bases from J, with 10 bases in between. CDR3 length: 11 amino acids. CDR3 region: CASSREEGYTF. The CDR3 bases are TGTGCCAGCTCGCGAGAAGAGGGCTACACCTTC.

The V and J genes are TRBV7-9 and TRBJ2-5, with a tentative D call TRBD2 (6 bases). V lost 4 bases and J lost 3, with 24 bases in between. The CDR3 contains 18 residues. Germline V gene lookup returns CDR1 SEHNR and CDR2 FQNEAQ (reference sequence). CDR3 in DNA: TGTGCCAGCAGCTCGAACTCGGGACTTAGCTGGGGAGAAGAGACCCAGTACTTC. As protein: CASSSNSGLSWGEETQYF.

The CDR3 DNA follows: TGCAGCGTTGGATATGGGTACGAGCAGTACTTC. This encodes CSVGYGYEQYF. The rearrangement joins TRBV29-1 to TRBJ2-7, with unresolved D. Trimming left V 4 bases short and J 4 bases short, with 8 bases between. Per germline, CDR1 SQVTM and CDR2 ANQGSEA. The CDR3 spans 11 residues.

Notes on this clone: Distinct nucleotide sequences in the sample also encode this CDR3. The V and J genes are TRBV18 and TRBJ2-5; D gene uncertain. This CDR3 spans 11 amino acids. Deletions cut 2 bases from V and 5 bases from J, with 3 bases between. Germline CDR1 is KGHSH and CDR2 is LQKENI. The CDR3 here is CASSPEETQYF. DNA for the CDR3: TGTGCCAGCTCACCAGAGGAGACCCAGTACTTC.

Regarding this clone: At one end, the junction sequence differs from germline, possibly due to a read error. This chain links TRBV5-6 with TRBJ2-1; D is undetermined. This CDR3 is built from 15 residues. The V gene's germline CDR1 is SGHDT and CDR2 YYEEEE. The CDR3 DNA is TGTACCAGCAGCTTGCGACGACACGTAAACAATGAGCAGTTCTTC. Its protein product is CTSSLRRHVNNEQFF.

The DNA of the CDR3 is TGTGCCAGGGATGTCGGCTACGAGCAGTACTTC. This gives the protein CARDVGYEQYF. V usage is TRBV27 and J usage is TRBJ2-7; D is undetermined. V was trimmed by 9 bases and J by 3 bases, leaving 9 bases between them. This CDR3 region has 11 residues. Germline loops: CDR1 MNHEY, CDR2 SMNVEV (reference sequence).

The chain is built from TRBV5-1 and TRBJ1-3; 7 bases map to TRBD1. This CDR3 region has 16 residues. Losses at the gene ends were 4 bases for V and 3 bases for J; bases not matched to a gene: 10. The germline V gene has CDR1 SGHRS and CDR2 YFSETQ. CDR3 bases: TGCGCCAGCAGCGGGCTGGGACAGACAAGTGGAAACACCATATATTTT. As protein: CASSGLGQTSGNTIYF.

Here the CDR3 reads CASSYIAGDNNEQFF. The CDR3 nucleotides read TGTGCCAGCAGTTACATAGCGGGGGATAACAATGAGCAGTTCTTC. The V and J genes are TRBV6-5 and TRBJ2-1; TRBD2 aligns across 9 bases. The junction had 4 bases not matched to a gene; V was cut back by 2 bases and J by 5 bases. Germline V gene data show CDR1 as MNHEY and CDR2 as SVGAGI. The CDR3 runs to 15 residues.

The gene calls are TRBV7-6 and TRBJ1-1; 7 nucleotides match TRBD1. This CDR3 contains 15 residues. The junction had 4 bases not matched to a gene; V was cut back by 3 bases and J by 0 bases. The germline CDR1 and CDR2 sequences are SGHVS and FNYEAQ. The CDR3 sequence: CASSFLTGVNTEAFF. CDR3 nucleotides: TGTGCCAGCAGCTTCCTAACAGGGGTGAACACTGAAGCTTTCTTT.

The genes are TRBV5-1 and TRBJ1-2; TRBD1 matches at 8 bases. In germline, CDR1 is SGHRS, CDR2 YFSETQ. The V gene end was trimmed by 6 bases and the J gene end by 8 bases; junction bases not matched to a gene: 18. This CDR3 spans 16 amino acids. The CDR3: CASTFGMAGGAGGYTF. The CDR3 DNA is TGCGCCAGCACATTCGGTATGGCAGGGGGCGCGGGAGGCTACACCTTC.

This clone was found a few times. This chain connects TRBV4-1 to TRBJ2-2; TRBD1 might be the D (5 bases). This CDR3 is built from 14 residues. Germline lookup yields CDR1 MGHRA and CDR2 YSYEKL. V lost 4 bases and J lost 0, with 6 bases in between. The CDR3 spells CASSRQPNTGELFF. CDR3 nucleotide sequence: TGCGCCAGCAGCCGACAGCCGAACACCGGGGAGCTGTTTTTT.

The V call is TRBV6-1, the J call TRBJ2-1, with TRBD1 as a possible D gene (5 bases). V lost 3 bases and J 4 bases, leaving 10 bases between the germline ends. Germline V gene lookup returns CDR1 MNHNS and CDR2 SASEGT. The CDR3 sequence is 14 residues long. This chain's CDR3 is CASSESGIYNEQFF. In DNA, the CDR3 is TGTGCCAGCAGTGAGTCAGGGATATACAATGAGCAGTTCTTC.

There are a few counts of this clone. The identical CDR3 is also encoded by other nucleotide sequences in the sample. The chain employs TRBV10-3 and TRBJ1-1; D remains ambiguous. The V gene's germline CDR1 is ENHRY and CDR2 SYGVKD. The germline V and J ends were trimmed by 6 bases and 1 base, with 3 bases remaining between them. The length of the CDR3 is 11 residues. The CDR3 loop is CAIRGNTEAFF. The CDR3 region has the DNA TGTGCCATCAGGGGGAACACTGAAGCTTTCTTT.

This chain connects TRBV2 to TRBJ2-2; D is undetermined. Per the germline V gene, CDR1 is SNHLY and CDR2 is FYNNEI. The CDR3 totals 13 residues. V gave up 1 base and J gave up 2 bases, with 2 bases separating them. CDR3 residues: CASSEVNTGELFF. DNA for the CDR3: TGTGCCAGCAGTGAAGTTAACACCGGGGAGCTGTTTTTT. Full variable domain (missing parts from reference TRBV2 and TRBJ2-2): EPEVTQTPSHQVTQMGQEVILRCVPISNHLYFYWYRQILGQKVEFLVSFYNNEISEKSEIFDDQFSVERPDGSNFTLKIRSTKLEDSAMYFCASSEVNTGELFFGEGSRLTVL.

CDR3 loop: CASSPRGPTPYGYTF. The CDR3 DNA sequence: TGTGCCAGCAGCCCGCGGGGGCCGACCCCCTATGGCTACACCTTC. This chain uses TRBV7-8 with TRBJ1-2; possible D gene TRBD1, 6 bases. V shed 5 bases and J shed 4 bases, with 17 bases lying between them. There are 15 residues in the CDR3. CDR1 is SGHVS, CDR2 FQNEAQ, per germline. Drawing the rest from reference TRBV7-8 and TRBJ1-2, the complete variable domain is GAGVSQSPRYKVAKRGQDVALRCDPISGHVSLFWYQQALGQGPEFLTYFQNEAQLDKSGLPSDRFFAERPEGSVSTLKIQRTQQEDSAVYLCASSPRGPTPYGYTFGSGTRLTVV.

The chain has TRBV30 and TRBJ1-2, with a tentative D call TRBD1 (6 bases). The CDR3 is made up of 13 amino acids. CDR1 is GTSNPN, CDR2 SVGIG, per germline (reference sequence). V shed 2 bases and J shed 7 bases, with 14 bases lying between them. DNA for the CDR3: TGTGCCTGGAGTTCGGCAGGGGAGGTTGGCTACACCTTC. Amino acid sequence: CAWSSAGEVGYTF.

V usage is TRBV18 and J usage is TRBJ2-6; no reliable D call. From germline, CDR1 is KGHSH and CDR2 LQKENI. The CDR3 runs 16 residues. Trimming cost V 6 bases and J 4 bases, with 16 bases left between them. The CDR3 nucleotides read TGTGCCAGCTCTCCTCCGGGCTCGGAGGGGGCCAACGTCCTGACTTTC. It translates to CASSPPGSEGANVLTF.

V is TRBV6-1 and J is TRBJ1-2; D is perhaps TRBD1 (5 bases). Germline-derived CDR1 and CDR2 are MNHNS and SASEGT. The CDR3 length is 15 residues. The V gene lost 1 base and the J gene lost 0 bases, with 9 bases spanning the gap. The CDR3 loop is CASSEERGTNYGYTF. DNA of the CDR3: TGTGCCAGCAGTGAAGAGAGGGGTACTAACTATGGCTACACCTTC.

J is TRBJ2-7 and V is TRBV4-1; tentative D call: TRBD2 (5 bases). Trimming cost V 0 bases and J 8 bases, with 14 bases left between them. The CDR3 sequence is 14 residues long. Germline V CDR1 and CDR2: MGHRA, YSYEKL. The CDR3 coding sequence is TGCGCCAGCAGCCAAGAAGCGGCAGGTCAGAAGCAGTACTTC. Protein product: CASSQEAAGQKQYF.

The V call is TRBV6-5, the J call TRBJ2-5, with 7 bases identical to TRBD1. The V gene end was trimmed by 4 bases and the J gene end by 0 bases; junction bases not matched to a gene: 5. Germline V gene sequence: CDR1 MNHEY, CDR2 SVGAGI. The CDR3 runs 15 residues. The CDR3 is CASSSDRSHQETQYF. CDR3 in DNA: TGTGCCAGCAGTTCGGACAGGTCTCACCAAGAGACCCAGTACTTC.

The chain joins TRBV5-1 to TRBJ2-7; 7 nucleotides align to TRBD1. Germline CDR1 SGHRS, CDR2 YFSETQ. Germline trimming cut 4 bases from V and 7 bases from J; bases unmatched to any gene: 11. This CDR3 contains 14 residues. The DNA for the CDR3 is TGCGCCAGCAGCCCGGGACAGTCTCTTGGGGAGCAGTACTTC. This sequence encodes CASSPGQSLGEQYF.

The chain has TRBV9 and TRBJ2-5; D might be TRBD1 (5 bases). CDR3 length equals 15 residues. Germline lookup yields CDR1 SGDLS and CDR2 YYNGEE. The V and J ends lost 0 bases and 1 base respectively, with 10 bases between them. The CDR3 protein is CASSVVGAVQETQYF. CDR3 coding DNA: TGTGCCAGCAGCGTAGTAGGGGCAGTCCAAGAGACCCAGTACTTC.

This clone was observed a single time. The chain links TRBV5-1 to TRBJ2-3; D unclear. The V end was cut by 0 bases, the J end by 7 bases, with 15 bases between. From germline, CDR1 is SGHRS and CDR2 YFSETQ. The CDR3 totals 15 residues. In DNA, the CDR3 is TGCGCCAGCAGCTTGGTTGTGTCCCGTCTTCATACGCAGTATTTT. As protein: CASSLVVSRLHTQYF.

J is TRBJ2-7 and V is TRBV10-3; D not certain. Germline CDR1 reads ENHRY; CDR2 reads SYGVKD. Trimming took off 2 bases at V and 4 bases at J, with 3 bases between the two ends. The CDR3 consists of 11 residues. CDR3 amino acids: CAISERYEQYF. The CDR3 region has the DNA TGTGCCATCAGTGAGAGGTACGAGCAGTACTTC.

The V call is TRBV28, the J call TRBJ1-1; D is perhaps TRBD1 (6 bases). The germline gives CDR1 MDHEN, CDR2 SYDVKM. This CDR3 has 17 amino acids. The ends were cut back, 2 bases at V and 4 bases at J, with 20 bases in the middle. CDR3 loop: CASSLISLTGRVTEAFF. The CDR3 bases are TGTGCCAGCAGTTTAATCTCCCTGACAGGACGAGTCACTGAAGCTTTCTTT.

The chain combines TRBV6-5 with TRBJ1-5; D is unclear. Germline V gene lookup returns CDR1 MNHEY and CDR2 SVGAGI. CDR3 size: 15 residues. Trimming took off 0 bases at V and 2 bases at J, with 8 bases between the two ends. The CDR3 DNA follows: TGTGCCAGCAGTTACTCGCTGACGGGCAATCAGCCCCAGCATTTT. Its protein product is CASSYSLTGNQPQHF.

The rearrangement uses TRBV10-3 and TRBJ2-4; D might be TRBD2 (7 bases). The germline V gene has CDR1 ENHRY and CDR2 SYGVKD. With 2 bases removed from V and 1 base from J, the gap between germline ends came to 12 bases. The CDR3 runs to 16 residues. For the CDR3, the DNA is TGTGCCATCAGTGAGGGTCGGGGGGCGGCCAAAAACATTCAGTACTTC. Translation gives CAISEGRGAAKNIQYF.